This T cell receptor (beta chain) is from a study of Ad26.COV2.S vaccination and SARS-CoV-2 variants. Repertoires were generated with immunoSEQ multiplex PCR, while TCRdb's copy carries only in-frame clones and drops some. This table has 250,000 or so clones, about 83% appearing once. Treatment here: around 19 received Ad26.COV2.S at low or high dose, single or two shots; five or six received placebo; per-sample allocation not given. After the first vaccine or placebo injection, samples were drawn on day 63. The donor's status was that of an adult aged 18-55 years in Boston. There are 14 residues in the CDR3. V shed 1 base and J shed 7 bases, with 13 bases lying between them. Germline CDR1 reads LGHNA; CDR2 reads YSLEER. Comment on this clone: Its antigen is not known.

Broader study findings: It was vaccine recipients, not placebo recipients, who had the higher spike-specific TCR breadth. Post-vaccination spike-specific CD8+ and CD4+ T cell responses reportedly had substantial breadth. Analytic work on TCR breadth and depth might have understated the full extent of total T cell responses.

This receptor was taken from a person between 18 and 59 years old who received the Ad26.COV2.S COVID-19 vaccine or a placebo. Here the sequenced sample was peripheral blood, taken in a trial of Ad26.COV2.S vaccine versus placebo. The chain is built from TRBV4-3 and TRBJ1-1; D may be TRBD1 (5 bases). The CDR3 DNA sequence: TGCGCCAGCAGCCAAGGGGGGGGAACGGGTGAAGCTTTCTTT. Protein product: CASSQGGGTGEAFF.